Below are 14 T cell receptor beta chains sequenced from a single sample in a study of technical replicates of blood from a handful of donors. TCRdb's table, derived via immunoSEQ multiplex PCR, lists solely in-frame clones and lacks some. The repertoire consists of tens of thousands of clones, with around nine tenths occurring once and the leading ten covering 0.41%. Sequencing input: T cells isolated from PBMCs. The source of these receptors is a human donor in good health.

The chain uses TRBV27 and TRBJ1-2; D possibly corresponds to TRBD1 (6 bases). Germline V gene sequence: CDR1 MNHEY, CDR2 SMNVEV (reference sequence). The CDR3 length is 15 residues. V was shortened by 4 bases and J by 1 base, with 13 bases between the two germline ends. CDR3 residues: CASSSGQTSNYGYTF. In DNA form, the CDR3 reads TGTGCCAGCAGTTCCGGACAGACAAGTAACTATGGCTACACCTTC.

The chain links TRBV2 to TRBJ1-2; D perhaps matches TRBD1 (5 bases). V lost 5 bases to trimming and J lost 4 bases, with 14 bases between them. The CDR3 has 14 amino acids. Germline V CDR1 and CDR2: SNHLY, FYNNEI. The CDR3 sequence: CASSTPGYIYGYTF. CDR3 nucleotide sequence: TGTGCCAGCAGTACTCCAGGGTATATCTATGGCTACACCTTC.

The V and J genes are TRBV5-1 and TRBJ1-4, with D perhaps matching TRBD1 (6 bases). Germline V CDR1 and CDR2: SGHRS, YFSETQ. V lost 3 bases to trimming and J lost 0 bases, with 15 bases between them. This CDR3 region has 17 residues. This CDR3 reads CASSYGQNGATNEKLFF. The CDR3 nucleotides are TGCGCCAGCAGCTACGGACAGAACGGGGCAACTAATGAAAAACTGTTTTTT.

This rearrangement joins TRBV9 to TRBJ1-4; 7 nucleotides align to TRBD1. Trimming at V came to 4 bases and at J to 3 bases, leaving 3 bases not matched to a gene. The germline V gene has CDR1 SGDLS and CDR2 YYNGEE. CDR3 length: 14 amino acids. CDR3: CASSPTGPNEKLFF. The CDR3 DNA reads as TGTGCCAGCAGCCCGACAGGGCCTAATGAAAAACTGTTTTTT.

This sequence joins TRBV10-3 and TRBJ2-7, with D possibly TRBD1 on 6 matching bases. From germline, CDR1 is ENHRY and CDR2 SYGVKD. Trimming pared 3 bases from V and 4 bases from J, leaving 10 bases between. The CDR3 has 13 residues. The DNA for the CDR3 is TGTGCCATCAGTGACGGGACACCATACGAGCAGTACTTC. It is translated as CAISDGTPYEQYF.

The genes are TRBV7-6 and TRBJ1-3, with a tentative D call TRBD1 (6 bases). V was trimmed by 5 bases and J by 0 bases, leaving 11 bases between them. The germline V gene has CDR1 SGHVS and CDR2 FNYEAQ. The CDR3 is made up of 15 amino acids. The chain's CDR3 is CASSQGHHSGNTIYF. CDR3 sequence (DNA): TGTGCCAGCAGCCAGGGACACCACTCTGGAAACACCATATATTTT.

Points on this clone: Within the sample, other DNA sequences also encode this same CDR3. The rearrangement joins TRBV7-3 to TRBJ2-7; 7 bases match TRBD2. Germline CDR1 SGHTA, CDR2 FQGTGA. J lost 4 bases, V lost 0 bases, and 0 bases had no gene match. This CDR3 is built from 13 residues. Written as DNA, the CDR3 is TGTGCCAGCAGCTTAACTAGCGGGTACGAGCAGTACTTC. The encoded protein is CASSLTSGYEQYF.

This clone appeared a single time. CDR3: CAWSKGRASTSNQPQHF. As DNA, the CDR3 is TGTGCCTGGAGTAAAGGCAGGGCCTCGACTTCCAATCAGCCCCAGCATTTT. The chain links TRBV30 to TRBJ1-5, with D possibly matching TRBD1 (5 bases). This CDR3 comprises 17 residues. Germline values: CDR1 GTSNPN, CDR2 SVGIG (reference sequence). V lost 2 bases and J 3 bases, leaving 20 bases between the germline ends.

In this sample, this clone turned up a few times. The chain recombines TRBV27 with TRBJ1-2; the D gene is possibly TRBD1 (6 bases). Germline V gives CDR1 MNHEY, CDR2 SMNVEV (reference sequence). The CDR3 spans 16 residues. Trimming pared 1 base from V and 2 bases from J, leaving 14 bases between. The CDR3 DNA is TGTGCCAGCAGTTTATTCAGGGGCGCTGACAACTATGGCTACACCTTC. Encoded protein: CASSLFRGADNYGYTF.

The V call is TRBV28, the J call TRBJ1-1, with 8 positions matching TRBD1. Germline values: CDR1 MDHEN, CDR2 SYDVKM. With V trimmed by 10 bases and J by 7 bases, 8 bases remained unmatched. The CDR3 extends over 12 amino acids. CDR3: CATKDRVGEAFF. In DNA form, the CDR3 reads TGTGCCACGAAGGACAGGGTTGGTGAAGCTTTCTTT.

This chain joins TRBV5-1 and TRBJ2-3; 9 nucleotides match TRBD2. Germline V gene data show CDR1 as SGHRS and CDR2 as YFSETQ. The ends lost 4 bases at V and 2 bases at J; junction bases unmatched: 8. The CDR3 sequence is 16 residues long. The DNA of the CDR3 is TGCGCCAGCAGCCCCGGGACTAGCCGATACACAGATACGCAGTATTTT. Translation gives CASSPGTSRYTDTQYF.

V gene TRBV4-1 combines with J gene TRBJ1-2; possibly TRBD1 for D (6 bases). This CDR3 has 16 amino acids. Between the trimmed V and J ends, which lost 4 bases and 0 bases, there was a span of 15 bases. Germline CDR1 reads MGHRA; CDR2 reads YSYEKL. CDR3 sequence: CASSRSRDISNYGYTF. Written as DNA, the CDR3 is TGCGCCAGCAGCCGCTCCCGGGACATATCTAACTATGGCTACACCTTC.

CDR3 residues: CASSPGAGGEGTQYF. The CDR3 coding sequence is TGTGCCAGCAGCCCAGGGGCGGGGGGCGAAGGGACCCAGTACTTC. J is TRBJ2-5 and V is TRBV7-9, with 8 bases aligning to TRBD2. CDR1 SEHNR and CDR2 FQNEAQ come from the germline V gene (reference sequence). The CDR3 contains 15 residues. J was trimmed by 7 bases and V by 5 bases; bases with no gene match: 12.

This rearrangement joins TRBV2 to TRBJ2-1; D possibly corresponds to TRBD2 (6 bases). Germline-derived CDR1 and CDR2 are SNHLY and FYNNEI. The CDR3 contains 14 residues. Trimming removed 5 bases from V and 1 base from J, with 9 bases in between. In DNA, the CDR3 is TGTGCCAGCAGTTTAGCGGTTTCCTACAATGAGCAGTTCTTC. It codes for CASSLAVSYNEQFF.